This T cell receptor beta chain emerged from a study of blood T cell repertoires in COVID-19. Background on the study: Some COVID-19 samples were acute and others convalescent; all came from the United States, Italy and Spain.

The germline CDR1 and CDR2 sequences are MDHEN and SYDVKM. The CDR3 covers 15 residues. The V segment lost 5 bases and the J segment 1 base; nucleotides outside the gene matches: 6. The study recruited people aged about 18 to 90 years across around 23 US areas. Here immunoSEQ multiplex PCR was the method, and the copy in TCRdb shows in-frame clones only, minus some. Of fewer than 250,000 clones detected, 85% to 90% appear once; the ten largest clones hold about 22%. The chain carries TRBV28 and TRBJ1-1; 8 bases fit TRBD1. The sequence derives from a woman aged 40 to 50 in a cohort exposed to, infected with or recovered from COVID-19 (not recorded which). Sequences were obtained from PBMCs or T cells enriched from blood (not recorded which). As DNA, the CDR3 is TGTGCCAGCAGTCCCAGGGGGCTGAGGAACACTGAAGCTTTCTTT. It translates to CASSPRGLRNTEAFF.